A single sample is the source of the 18 T cell receptor beta chains below, sequenced in a study of post-analysis software for immune sequencing data. Their antigens remain unidentified. Study-level results: In patients, TRBV5-6, TRBV5-1 and TRBV20-1 belonged to several TRBV segments found more frequently than in controls.

Tagging with unique molecular identifiers was a feature of the TCR beta cDNA libraries. A single record per CDR3 protein comes from TCRdb applying MiXCR to the PCR reads. The sample contains 600,000 to 750,000 distinct CDR3 sequences, more than 50% of which appear only once. The source material was blood. These receptors were taken from a girl between 2 and 10 years old with multiple sclerosis.

The gene calls are TRBV6-1 and TRBJ2-7; 8 bases align to TRBD1. The CDR3 runs to 16 residues. Germline V gene data show CDR1 as MNHNS and CDR2 as SASEGT. Trimming cost V 1 base and J 3 bases; bases outside gene matches: 8. The CDR3 nucleotides read TGTGCCAGCAGTGAAGGTCTGAGCGGACAGGGCTACGAGCAGTACTTC. This translates into CASSEGLSGQGYEQYF.

V gene TRBV29-1 combines with J gene TRBJ2-6, with D possibly being TRBD1 (6 bases). With 7 bases removed from V and 4 bases from J, the gap between germline ends came to 23 bases. This CDR3 contains 17 residues. The V gene's germline CDR1 is SQVTM and CDR2 ANQGSEA. The CDR3 here is CSAALHRDSMGANVLTF. The CDR3 nucleotides read TGCAGCGCCGCCCTTCACAGGGATTCCATGGGGGCCAACGTCCTGACTTTC.

The gene calls are TRBV5-1 and TRBJ2-1, with D possibly matching TRBD2 (6 bases). The V and J ends lost 0 bases and 4 bases respectively, with 14 bases between them. Germline V gene sequence: CDR1 SGHRS, CDR2 YFSETQ. The CDR3 length is 16 residues. CDR3 protein: CASSLGGNIFYNEQFF. CDR3 bases: TGCGCCAGCAGCTTGGGCGGGAATATCTTTTACAATGAGCAGTTCTTC.

The chain recombines TRBV7-2 with TRBJ2-1; TRBD2 matches at 8 bases. CDR1 is SGHTA and CDR2 is FQGNSA in the germline V gene. Trimming took 3 bases from V and 5 from J; bases not matched to a gene: 3. The CDR3 contains 14 residues. The CDR3: CASSFSGVHNEQFF. In DNA, the CDR3 is TGTGCCAGCAGCTTTAGCGGGGTACACAATGAGCAGTTCTTC.

The rearrangement joins TRBV7-2 to TRBJ2-1; the D gene could be TRBD1 or TRBD2 (5 bases each). The CDR3 has 16 amino acids. Deletions cut 5 bases from V and 7 bases from J, with 21 bases between. Germline V gene data show CDR1 as SGHTA and CDR2 as FQGNSA. The CDR3 loop reads CASSTRVWDVRNEQFF. The DNA for the CDR3 is TGTGCCAGCAGCACAAGGGTCTGGGACGTCCGGAATGAGCAGTTCTTC.

The table lists this clonotype with a few counts. The J gene is TRBJ2-1, the V gene TRBV6-2 or TRBV6-3; 8 nucleotides align to TRBD1. J was trimmed by 9 bases and V by 6 bases; bases with no gene match: 19. Germline V lookup: CDR1 MNHEY, CDR2 SVGEGT. This CDR3 contains 17 residues. The CDR3 bases are TGTGCCAGCAGACCCGGACAGGGCCTTGGTAGGACTGGTGAGCAGTTCTTC. Protein sequence: CASRPGQGLGRTGEQFF.

The chain combines TRBV6-5 with TRBJ2-7; the match to TRBD2 covers 11 bases. V gave up 6 bases and J gave up 0 bases; unmatched junction bases: 7. The germline CDR1 and CDR2 sequences are MNHEY and SVGAGI. This CDR3 comprises 16 residues. CDR3 sequence reads: CASRWLLAGGSYEQYF. The CDR3 coding sequence is TGTGCCAGCAGGTGGCTTCTAGCGGGGGGCTCCTACGAGCAGTACTTC.

The chain uses TRBV11-2 and TRBJ2-5, with TRBD2 matching over 11 bases. The J call may be in error: the DNA end matches TRBJ2-7 better. The CDR3 covers 14 residues. Looked up from germline, CDR1 is SGHAT and CDR2 is FQNNGV. CDR3 DNA: TGTGCCAGCAGCCAGGGACTAGCGGACTACGAGCAGTACTTC. This codes for CASSQGLADYEQYF.

The chain joins TRBV20-1 to TRBJ1-2, with 10 bases lining up with TRBD1. The CDR3 spans 14 residues. Germline values: CDR1 DFQATT, CDR2 SNEGSKA (reference sequence). V trimming: 6 bases; J trimming: 5 bases; junction bases outside the gene matches: 9. CDR3: CSAKTGQGVYGYTF. The CDR3 nucleotides are TGCAGTGCCAAGACAGGACAGGGGGTTTATGGCTACACCTTC.

This clonotype has a handful of counts. The V call is TRBV20-1, the J call TRBJ2-5, with D unresolved. Per the germline V gene, CDR1 is DFQATT and CDR2 is SNEGSKA (reference sequence). Trimming left V 3 bases short and J 5 bases short, with 7 bases between. CDR3 size: 11 residues. The CDR3 reads CSASFPETQYF. DNA for the CDR3: TGCAGTGCTAGTTTCCCGGAGACCCAGTACTTC.

The chain has TRBV5-1 and TRBJ2-5; 7 bases are a match to TRBD2. V lost 4 bases to trimming and J lost 0 bases; unmatched junction nucleotides: 6. CDR3 length: 15 residues. CDR1 and CDR2 (germline): SGHRS, YFSETQ. This CDR3 reads CASSLSGVDQETQYF. The CDR3 DNA follows: TGCGCCAGCAGCCTAAGCGGGGTGGACCAAGAGACCCAGTACTTC.

This clonotype showed up just once. The CDR3 DNA sequence: TGTGCCAGCAGCCAAGAGAGGGGGCAATGGAATGAGCAGTTCTTC. This gives the protein CASSQERGQWNEQFF. The rearrangement uses TRBV3-1 and TRBJ2-1; 7 nucleotides agree with TRBD1. The CDR3 sequence is 15 residues long. Germline CDR1 and CDR2: LGHDT and YNNKEL (reference sequence). The V segment lost 0 bases and the J segment 7 bases; nucleotides outside the gene matches: 6.

The CDR3 reads CASSPYPIGQGQGYTF. CDR3 coding DNA: TGTGCCAGCAGTCCTTATCCGATCGGACAGGGTCAGGGCTACACCTTC. The V call is TRBV12-3 or TRBV12-4, the J call TRBJ1-2, with 8 bases matching TRBD1. J gave up 8 bases and V 5 bases, and 16 bases lay outside the gene matches. The CDR3 has 16 amino acids.

The rearrangement links TRBV29-1 to TRBJ2-1; D gene uncertain. From germline, CDR1 is SQVTM and CDR2 ANQGSEA. The V end was cut by 4 bases, the J end by 4 bases, with 14 bases between. This CDR3 is 14 amino acids long. The CDR3 DNA reads TGCAGCGTTGGGTCCGGGCTGGCATACAATGAGCAGTTCTTC. Its protein product is CSVGSGLAYNEQFF.

V gene TRBV20-1 combines with J gene TRBJ2-5; D may be TRBD1 (5 bases). The V gene's germline CDR1 is DFQATT and CDR2 SNEGSKA (reference sequence). V was clipped by 1 base and J by 3 bases, with 24 bases between them. This CDR3 comprises 18 residues. The DNA for the CDR3 is TGCAGTGCTAGAGGTCGGCCGCGGAGCAGCAGGGTGGAAGAGACCCAGTACTTC. Residues: CSARGRPRSSRVEETQYF.

This clonotype was detected only a few times. The J gene is TRBJ2-1, the V gene TRBV29-1; D is unresolved. The length of the CDR3 is 10 residues. Germline V gene lookup returns CDR1 SQVTM and CDR2 ANQGSEA. With 5 bases removed from V and 7 bases from J, the gap between germline ends came to 6 bases. The CDR3 region is CSVSRNEQFF. In nucleotides, the CDR3 is TGCAGCGTTTCGCGAAATGAGCAGTTCTTC.

This chain joins TRBV6-5 and TRBJ1-2; D is ambiguous. Trimming cost V 5 bases and J 5 bases, with 12 bases left between them. This CDR3 has 13 residues. The germline gives CDR1 MNHEY, CDR2 SVGAGI. The CDR3 loop reads CASSPLLLYGYTF. The CDR3 bases are TGTGCCAGCAGTCCCCTCCTGCTTTATGGCTACACCTTC.

The chain joins TRBV29-1 to TRBJ1-1, with D tentatively TRBD1 (5 bases). This CDR3 spans 14 amino acids. The V gene's germline CDR1 is SQVTM and CDR2 ANQGSEA. Trimming shortened V by 8 bases and J by 4 bases, and 20 bases separated the two germline ends. The CDR3 bases are TGCAGCTCTAAAGTCGATGGGGGGGGCACTGAAGCTTTCTTT. Translation: CSSKVDGGGTEAFF.